Listed here are 22 T cell receptor beta chains from one sample, sequenced in a study of T cells in narcolepsy. Only in-frame clones appear in the TCRdb table, and some are missing; sequencing was by immunoSEQ multiplex PCR. The sample lists 25,000 to 35,000 clones; 70% to 80% were seen once. Material: CD45RA- memory CD4+ T cells from PBMCs. Receptor source: a human donor with narcolepsy.

Written as DNA, the CDR3 is TGTGCCAGCAGTGAAATGAGTTCCCGCACAGATACGCAGTATTTT. Protein sequence: CASSEMSSRTDTQYF. The chain has TRBV6-1 and TRBJ2-3; D is unclear. The CDR3 totals 15 residues. CDR1 and CDR2 from the germline V gene are MNHNS and SASEGT. V was trimmed by 2 bases and J by 1 base, leaving 10 bases between them.

The chain has TRBV6-1 and TRBJ2-1; D not certain. The ends were cut back, 7 bases at V and 10 bases at J, with 20 bases in the middle. Looked up from germline, CDR1 is MNHNS and CDR2 is SASEGT. The CDR3 totals 14 residues. The CDR3 loop reads CASTLSGGPPEQFF. The CDR3 DNA reads as TGTGCCAGCACTTTATCTGGCGGACCACCGGAGCAGTTCTTC.

The chain employs TRBV5-1 and TRBJ2-1, with 7 positions matching TRBD2. CDR1 is SGHRS, CDR2 YFSETQ, per germline. The CDR3 runs to 14 residues. J was trimmed by 3 bases and V by 5 bases; bases with no gene match: 5. The CDR3 DNA sequence: TGCGCCAGCAGACCCACTAGCGACTACAATGAGCAGTTCTTC. Protein: CASRPTSDYNEQFF.

This chain uses TRBV7-6 with TRBJ1-3; tentative D call: TRBD1 (6 bases). The CDR3 consists of 15 residues. V was cut by 5 bases and J by 4 bases, with 15 bases left in between. Per the germline V gene, CDR1 is SGHVS and CDR2 is FNYEAQ. CDR3 bases: TGTGCCAGCAGCCCGGGATGGACAGCCGGAAACACCATATATTTT. The encoded protein is CASSPGWTAGNTIYF.

This clone was picked up a small number of times. The V and J genes are TRBV19 and TRBJ2-5, with D possibly being TRBD2 (6 bases). The CDR3 loop spans 16 amino acids. Germline V gene sequence: CDR1 LNHDA, CDR2 SQIVND (reference sequence). V dropped 3 bases and J dropped 2 bases, with 16 bases sitting between them. The CDR3 region is CASSMTAGRAQETQYF. Written as DNA, the CDR3 is TGTGCCAGTAGTATGACGGCGGGAAGAGCACAAGAGACCCAGTACTTC.

This rearrangement joins TRBV7-3 to TRBJ2-1; the D is unclear. Per germline, CDR1 SGHTA and CDR2 FQGTGA. V was clipped by 5 bases and J by 0 bases, with 17 bases between them. This CDR3 region has 17 residues. For the CDR3, the DNA is TGTGCCAGCAGCCCCGATCGGCTCGCCTACTCCTACAATGAGCAGTTCTTC. Residues: CASSPDRLAYSYNEQFF.

J is TRBJ1-1 and V is TRBV19; unclear D gene. Deletions cut 3 bases from V and 1 base from J, with 6 bases between. The germline gives CDR1 LNHDA, CDR2 SQIVND (reference sequence). The CDR3 is 13 residues long. DNA for the CDR3: TGTGCCAGTAGTATCCGACAGAACACTGAAGCTTTCTTT. It encodes CASSIRQNTEAFF.

The genes are TRBV7-5 and TRBJ1-3; the table's D call, TRBD1, has no DNA check behind it. TRBV7-5 is tagged as a pseudogene. The CDR3 covers 15 residues. CDR3 bases: TGTGCCAGAAGCTTAACGGGACAAATGAGAAACACCATATATTTT. This codes for CARSLTGQMRNTIYF.

The chain uses TRBV28 and TRBJ2-5; D gene ambiguous. This CDR3 region has 12 residues. V was shortened by 3 bases and J by 5 bases, with 7 bases between the two germline ends. Germline V CDR1 and CDR2: MDHEN, SYDVKM. Here the CDR3 reads CASSLPLETQYF. The CDR3 DNA reads as TGTGCCAGCAGTTTGCCATTGGAGACCCAGTACTTC.

The chain employs TRBV5-1 and TRBJ2-1; D remains ambiguous. This CDR3 has 16 amino acids. V lost 2 bases, J lost 0 bases, and 12 bases lay in between. Germline assignment: CDR1 SGHRS and CDR2 YFSETQ. CDR3 region: CASSFQATSSYNEQFF. The CDR3 DNA sequence: TGCGCCAGCAGCTTCCAAGCTACCAGCTCCTACAATGAGCAGTTCTTC.

In DNA, the CDR3 is TGTGCCAGCAGGTTTGGAGCAACTAATGAAAAACTGTTTTTT. It translates to CASRFGATNEKLFF. This rearrangement joins TRBV6-6 to TRBJ1-4; D gene unclear. V was pared by 6 bases and J by 0 bases, with 8 bases between. Germline V gene sequence: CDR1 MNHNY, CDR2 SVGAGI (reference sequence). This CDR3 is built from 14 residues.

The CDR3 DNA reads as TGTGCCAGCAGCTTGGTAGCGGGAGTATTCAATGAGCAGTTCTTC. Translating it yields CASSLVAGVFNEQFF. The gene calls are TRBV11-2 and TRBJ2-1; 9 nucleotides match TRBD2. V trimming: 3 bases; J trimming: 6 bases; junction bases outside the gene matches: 6. CDR1 SGHAT and CDR2 FQNNGV come from the germline V gene. The length of the CDR3 is 15 residues.

The CDR3 region has the DNA TGTGCCAGCGACAACAGGGCTACAAACTATGGCTACACCTTC. Its protein product is CASDNRATNYGYTF. This chain uses TRBV6-1 with TRBJ1-2, with a tentative D call TRBD1 (6 bases). Germline V CDR1 and CDR2: MNHNS, SASEGT. The CDR3 is 14 amino acids. V was shortened by 8 bases and J by 2 bases, with 15 bases between the two germline ends.

The genes are TRBV5-5 and TRBJ2-7, with D unclear. CDR1 is SGHKS, CDR2 YYEKEE, per germline (reference sequence). There are 14 residues in the CDR3. The V gene lost 2 bases and the J gene lost 3 bases, with 12 bases spanning the gap. Here the CDR3 reads CASSFKTENYEQYF. Written as DNA, the CDR3 is TGTGCCAGCAGCTTTAAGACGGAGAACTACGAGCAGTACTTC.

The chain uses TRBV30 and TRBJ1-1, with D tentatively TRBD1 (6 bases). The ends were cut back, 2 bases at V and 6 bases at J, with 13 bases in the middle. The CDR3 consists of 13 residues. Per germline, CDR1 GTSNPN and CDR2 SVGIG (reference sequence). CDR3 sequence (DNA): TGTGCCTGGAGTAGCTGGGGGCTTTCTGAAGCTTTCTTT. Amino acid sequence: CAWSSWGLSEAFF.

The CDR3 reads CASSLGTGINGELFF. For the CDR3, the DNA is TGTGCCAGCAGCTTAGGGACAGGGATCAACGGGGAGCTGTTTTTT. The J gene is TRBJ2-2, the V gene TRBV7-2, with 8 bases that match TRBD1. With 1 base clipped from V and 7 bases from J, the junction kept 5 bases outside the gene matches. Germline loops: CDR1 SGHTA, CDR2 FQGNSA. The CDR3 contains 15 residues.

The chain combines TRBV6-4 with TRBJ2-1; the match to TRBD2 covers 8 bases. Germline V CDR1 and CDR2: MRHNA, SNTAGT. V lost 6 bases, J lost 8 bases, and 6 bases stayed unmatched. The CDR3 loop spans 13 amino acids. CDR3 in amino acids: CASSGRGFDEQFF. DNA of the CDR3: TGTGCCAGCAGCGGGAGGGGATTCGATGAGCAGTTCTTC.

V and J are TRBV28 and TRBJ1-5, with D unclear. Germline V gene lookup returns CDR1 MDHEN and CDR2 SYDVKM. Trimming took off 4 bases at V and 7 bases at J, with 14 bases between the two ends. The CDR3 has 14 residues. The CDR3 nucleotides read TGTGCCAGCAGTTCTTCCCCTATGTTACAGCCCCAGCATTTT. Its translation is CASSSSPMLQPQHF.

The chain combines TRBV5-1 with TRBJ1-3, with 8 bases fitting TRBD1. CDR3 length: 16 amino acids. Trimming at V came to 2 bases and at J to 4 bases, leaving 8 bases not matched to a gene. CDR1 SGHRS and CDR2 YFSETQ come from the germline V gene. The CDR3 bases are TGCGCCAGCAGCTTCGCCGGACAGGGCAACGGAAACACCATATATTTT. This translates into CASSFAGQGNGNTIYF.

This rearrangement joins TRBV7-7 to TRBJ2-2, with 10 bases fitting TRBD1. Germline V gives CDR1 SSHAT, CDR2 FNYEAQ (reference sequence). The CDR3 consists of 16 residues. V was clipped by 8 bases and J by 7 bases; unmatched bases: 13. The CDR3 region is CASGQTGGNEIGELFF. The CDR3 coding sequence is TGTGCCAGCGGCCAGACAGGGGGCAACGAGATCGGGGAGCTGTTTTTT.

The chain joins TRBV28 to TRBJ2-4, with 8 bases fitting TRBD1. Germline values: CDR1 MDHEN, CDR2 SYDVKM. Trimming cost V 7 bases and J 1 base; bases outside gene matches: 9. The CDR3 extends over 16 amino acids. CDR3 sequence reads: CASNLQGARAKNIQYF. In DNA form, the CDR3 reads TGTGCCAGCAACCTCCAGGGGGCTAGGGCCAAAAACATTCAGTACTTC. The full variable domain, completed using reference TRBV28 and TRBJ2-4, is DVKVTQSSRYLVKRTGEKVFLECVQDMDHENMFWYRQDPGLGLRLIYFSYDVKMKEKGDIPEGYSVSREKKERFSLILESASTNQTSMYLCASNLQGARAKNIQYFGAGTRLSVL.

This chain uses TRBV7-2 with TRBJ2-5; 10 bases map to TRBD1. J lost 5 bases, V lost 1 base, and 7 bases had no gene match. This CDR3 has 16 residues. Germline V gives CDR1 SGHTA, CDR2 FQGNSA. CDR3 loop: CASSLVGTGVVETQYF. The DNA of the CDR3 is TGTGCCAGCAGCTTAGTTGGGACAGGGGTTGTGGAGACCCAGTACTTC.